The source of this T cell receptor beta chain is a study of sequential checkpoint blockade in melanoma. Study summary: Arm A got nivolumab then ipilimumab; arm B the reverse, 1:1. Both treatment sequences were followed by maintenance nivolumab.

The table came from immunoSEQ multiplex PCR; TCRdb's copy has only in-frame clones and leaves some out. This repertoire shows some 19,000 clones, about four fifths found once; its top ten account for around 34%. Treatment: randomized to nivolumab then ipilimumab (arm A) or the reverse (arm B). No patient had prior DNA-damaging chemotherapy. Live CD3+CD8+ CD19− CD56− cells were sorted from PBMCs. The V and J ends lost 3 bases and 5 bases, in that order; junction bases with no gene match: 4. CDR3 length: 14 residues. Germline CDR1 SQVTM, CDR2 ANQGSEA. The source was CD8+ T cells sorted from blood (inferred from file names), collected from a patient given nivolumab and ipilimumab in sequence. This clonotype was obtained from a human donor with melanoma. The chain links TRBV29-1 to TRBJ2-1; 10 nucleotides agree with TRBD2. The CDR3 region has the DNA TGCAGCGTTGATGTCAGCGGGAGGGACAATGAGCAGTTCTTC. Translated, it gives CSVDVSGRDNEQFF.